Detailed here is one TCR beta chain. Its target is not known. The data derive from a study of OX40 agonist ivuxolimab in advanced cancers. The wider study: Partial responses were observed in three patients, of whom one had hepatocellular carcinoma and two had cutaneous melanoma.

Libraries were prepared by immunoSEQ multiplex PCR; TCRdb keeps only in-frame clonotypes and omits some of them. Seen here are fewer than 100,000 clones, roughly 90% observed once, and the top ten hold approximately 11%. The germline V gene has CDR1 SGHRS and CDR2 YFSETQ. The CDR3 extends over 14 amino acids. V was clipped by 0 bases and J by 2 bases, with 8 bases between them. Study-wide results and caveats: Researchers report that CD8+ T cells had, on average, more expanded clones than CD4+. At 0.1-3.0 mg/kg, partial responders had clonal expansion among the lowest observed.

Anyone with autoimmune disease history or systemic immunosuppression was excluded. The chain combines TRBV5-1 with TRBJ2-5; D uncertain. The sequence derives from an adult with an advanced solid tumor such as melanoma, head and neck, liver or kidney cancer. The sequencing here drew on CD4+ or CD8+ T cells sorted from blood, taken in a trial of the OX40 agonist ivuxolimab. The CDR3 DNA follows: TGCGCCAGCAGCTTGGGGCCGGCTCAAGAGACCCAGTACTTC. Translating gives CASSLGPAQETQYF.